The T cell receptor (beta chain) described here comes from a study of cytomegalovirus exposure and HLA in healthy donors. The primer mix had 60 Vbeta and 13 Jbeta primers. TCRdb's copy holds only in-frame clones and misses some; the assay was immunoSEQ multiplex PCR. The repertoire holds fewer than 250,000 clones, with 80% to 90% as singletons. The CDR3 consists of 16 residues. Losses at the gene ends were 4 bases for V and 2 bases for J; bases not matched to a gene: 6. Per the germline V gene, CDR1 is KGHSH and CDR2 is LQKENI. This clonotype was sampled from a young man in good health and CMV-seronegative. The rearrangement links TRBV18 to TRBJ1-5; TRBD1 matches at 9 bases. The material sequenced was PBMCs. The CDR3 region has the DNA TGTGCCAGCTCACTAGGACAGGGGTGGGGCAATCAGCCCCAGCATTTT. Its translation is CASSLGQGWGNQPQHF.